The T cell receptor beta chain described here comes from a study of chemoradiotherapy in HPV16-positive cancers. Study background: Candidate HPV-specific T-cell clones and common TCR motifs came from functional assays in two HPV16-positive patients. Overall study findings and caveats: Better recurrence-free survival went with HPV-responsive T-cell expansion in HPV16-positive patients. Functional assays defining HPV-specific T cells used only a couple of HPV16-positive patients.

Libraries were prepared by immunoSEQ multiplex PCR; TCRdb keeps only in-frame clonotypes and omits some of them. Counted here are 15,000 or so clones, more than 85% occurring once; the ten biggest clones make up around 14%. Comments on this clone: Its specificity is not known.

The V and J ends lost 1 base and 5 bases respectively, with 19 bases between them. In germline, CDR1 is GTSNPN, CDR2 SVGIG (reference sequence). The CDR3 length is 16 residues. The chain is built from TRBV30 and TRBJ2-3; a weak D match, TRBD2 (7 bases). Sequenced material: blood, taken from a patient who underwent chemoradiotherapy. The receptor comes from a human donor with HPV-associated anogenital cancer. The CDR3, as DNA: TGTGCCTGGAGTGATGAGGCGGGGGCGCTTATAGATACGCAGTATTTT. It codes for CAWSDEAGALIDTQYF.